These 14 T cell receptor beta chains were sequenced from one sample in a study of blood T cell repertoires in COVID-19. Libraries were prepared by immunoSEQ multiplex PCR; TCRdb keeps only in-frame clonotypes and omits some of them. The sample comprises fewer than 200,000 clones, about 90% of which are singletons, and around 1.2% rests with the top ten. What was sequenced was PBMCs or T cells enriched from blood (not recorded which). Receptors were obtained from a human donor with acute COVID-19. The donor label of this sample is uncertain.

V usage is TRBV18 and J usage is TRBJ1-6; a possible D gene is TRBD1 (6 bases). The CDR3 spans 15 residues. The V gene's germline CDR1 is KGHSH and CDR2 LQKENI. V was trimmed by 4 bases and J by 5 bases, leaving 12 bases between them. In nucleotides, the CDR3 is TGTGCCAGCTCACTCGGGACACCCCATAATTCACCCCTCCACTTT. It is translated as CASSLGTPHNSPLHF.

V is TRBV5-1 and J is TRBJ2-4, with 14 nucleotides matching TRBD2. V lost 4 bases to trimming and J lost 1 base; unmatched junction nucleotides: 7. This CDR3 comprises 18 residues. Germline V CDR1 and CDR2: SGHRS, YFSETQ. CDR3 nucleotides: TGCGCCAGCAGCCCGACTAGCGGGGGGGCCGGGGCCAAAAACATTCAGTACTTC. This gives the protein CASSPTSGGAGAKNIQYF.

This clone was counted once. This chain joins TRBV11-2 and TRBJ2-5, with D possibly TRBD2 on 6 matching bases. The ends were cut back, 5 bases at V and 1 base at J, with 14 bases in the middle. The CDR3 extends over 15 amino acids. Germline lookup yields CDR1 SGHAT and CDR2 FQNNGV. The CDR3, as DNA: TGTGCCAGCAGCCAACCCTGGACTACCCAAGAGACCCAGTACTTC. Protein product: CASSQPWTTQETQYF.

The CDR3 DNA is TGTGCCAGCAGCTCCCGACAGGCCAATGAGCAGTTCTTC. It codes for CASSSRQANEQFF. The V call is TRBV5-4, the J call TRBJ2-1, with a possible D match to TRBD1 (6 bases). Per the germline V gene, CDR1 is SGHNT and CDR2 is YYREEE (reference sequence). Trimming cost V 3 bases and J 6 bases, with 10 bases left between them. CDR3 length: 13 amino acids.

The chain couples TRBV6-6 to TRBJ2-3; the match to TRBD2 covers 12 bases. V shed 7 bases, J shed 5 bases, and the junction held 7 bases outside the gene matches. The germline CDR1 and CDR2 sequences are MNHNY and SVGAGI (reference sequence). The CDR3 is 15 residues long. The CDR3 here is CASTPSGGAIDTQYF. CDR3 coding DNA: TGTGCCAGCACCCCTAGCGGGGGGGCAATAGATACGCAGTATTTT.

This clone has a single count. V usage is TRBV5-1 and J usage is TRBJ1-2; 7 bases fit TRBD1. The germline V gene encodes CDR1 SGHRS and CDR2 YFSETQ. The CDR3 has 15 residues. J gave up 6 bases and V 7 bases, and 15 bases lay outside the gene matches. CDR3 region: CASARSGRGDHGYTF. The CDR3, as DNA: TGCGCCAGCGCGCGATCTGGCAGGGGGGATCATGGCTACACCTTC. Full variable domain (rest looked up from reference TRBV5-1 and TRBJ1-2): KAGVTQTPRYLIKTRGQQVTLSCSPISGHRSVSWYQQTPGQGLQFLFEYFSETQRNKGNFPGRFSGRQFSNSRSEMNVSTLELGDSALYLCASARSGRGDHGYTFGSGTRLTVV.

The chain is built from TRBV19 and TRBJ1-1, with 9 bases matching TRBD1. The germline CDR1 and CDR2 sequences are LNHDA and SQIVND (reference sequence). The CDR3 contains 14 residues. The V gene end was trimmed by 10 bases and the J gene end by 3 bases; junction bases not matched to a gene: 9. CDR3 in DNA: TGTGCCACCGGGGACAGGGTACAAGACACTGAAGCTTTCTTT. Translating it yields CATGDRVQDTEAFF.

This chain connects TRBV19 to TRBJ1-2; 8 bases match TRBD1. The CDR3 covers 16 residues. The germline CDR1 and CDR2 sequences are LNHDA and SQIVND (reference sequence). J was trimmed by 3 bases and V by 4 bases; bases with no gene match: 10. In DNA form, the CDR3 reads TGTGCCAGTAGTACCCCGAGACAGGGGCATCACTATGGCTACACCTTC. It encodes CASSTPRQGHHYGYTF.

This CDR3 is CASTPVLQGAGYEQYF. CDR3 nucleotide sequence: TGTGCCAGCACCCCAGTATTGCAGGGGGCGGGTTACGAGCAGTACTTC. The chain joins TRBV7-8 to TRBJ2-7; 8 bases match TRBD1. This CDR3 region has 16 residues. The J segment lost 4 bases and the V segment lost 7 bases, leaving 15 bases of the junction unmatched. Germline V gives CDR1 SGHVS, CDR2 FQNEAQ.

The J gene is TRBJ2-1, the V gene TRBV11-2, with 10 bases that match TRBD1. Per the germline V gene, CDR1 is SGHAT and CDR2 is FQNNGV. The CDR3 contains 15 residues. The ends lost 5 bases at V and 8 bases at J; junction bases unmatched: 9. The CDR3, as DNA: TGTGCCAGCAGCACGCCCGGGACAGGGGACGATGAGCAGTTCTTC. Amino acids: CASSTPGTGDDEQFF.

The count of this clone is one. This CDR3 is CALTGYKSSSYEQYF. The CDR3, as DNA: TGTGCCTTGACAGGGTACAAATCCAGCTCCTACGAGCAGTACTTC. The V and J genes are TRBV30 and TRBJ2-7, with 7 nucleotides matching TRBD1. Germline assignment: CDR1 GTSNPN and CDR2 SVGIG (reference sequence). The CDR3 runs 15 residues. J lost 0 bases, V lost 7 bases, and 12 bases had no gene match.

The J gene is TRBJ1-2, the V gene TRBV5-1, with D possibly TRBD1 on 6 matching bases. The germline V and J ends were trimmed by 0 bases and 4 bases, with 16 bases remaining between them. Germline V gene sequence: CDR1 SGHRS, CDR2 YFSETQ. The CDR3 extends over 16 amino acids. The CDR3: CASSLVLGHSTYGYTF. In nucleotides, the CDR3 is TGCGCCAGCAGCTTGGTTCTGGGACACTCTACCTATGGCTACACCTTC.

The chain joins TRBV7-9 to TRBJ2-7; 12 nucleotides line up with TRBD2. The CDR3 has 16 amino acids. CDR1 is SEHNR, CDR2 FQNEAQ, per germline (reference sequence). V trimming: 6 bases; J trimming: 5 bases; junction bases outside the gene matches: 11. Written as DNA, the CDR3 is TGTGCCAGCAGTACCACCGGAGGACTAGCGGGGAACGAGCAGTACTTC. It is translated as CASSTTGGLAGNEQYF.

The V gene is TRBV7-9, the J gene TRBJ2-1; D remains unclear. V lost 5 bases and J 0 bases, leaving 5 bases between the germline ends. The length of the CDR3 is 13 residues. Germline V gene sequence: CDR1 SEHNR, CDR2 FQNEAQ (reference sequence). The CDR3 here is CASSASSYNEQFF. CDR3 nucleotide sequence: TGTGCCAGCAGCGCCAGCTCCTACAATGAGCAGTTCTTC.